This T cell receptor (beta chain) stems from a study of blood T cell repertoires in COVID-19. Study details: Sites in the United States, Italy and Spain provided acute and convalescent COVID-19 samples. T cells, B-cell-depleted T cells, or PBMCs supplied cDNA or gDNA.

CDR1 is KGHSH, CDR2 LQKENI, per germline. This CDR3 contains 17 residues. V dropped 4 bases and J dropped 0; count of bases not matched to a gene: 10. Per the original methods: Reference gene primer amplification gave nucleated cell count estimates. Sequencing used immunoSEQ multiplex PCR; TCRdb keeps in-frame clones, though not all of them. That table is the source of V, J and clone size, and D and trimming were worked out from the DNA. This sample has just under 150,000 clones, with about nine tenths found just once. The material sequenced was peripheral blood. The receptor comes from a man between 50 and 59 years old who had recovered from COVID-19. The J gene is TRBJ2-5, the V gene TRBV18, with 8 bases that match TRBD2. The CDR3 region has the DNA TGTGCCAGCTCACTTAGGGTAAGAGCGGGGGACCAAGAGACCCAGTACTTC. It is translated as CASSLRVRAGDQETQYF.